This entry concerns a single T cell receptor beta chain. The data stem from a study of T cells in Graves' hyperthyroidism and ophthalmopathy. Graves' hyperthyroidism was deemed stable given no ophthalmopathy progression within 18 months. V lost 0 bases, J lost 5 bases, and 4 bases lay in between. Per the germline V gene, CDR1 is DFQATT and CDR2 is SNEGSKA (reference sequence). The length of the CDR3 is 12 residues. The investigators amplified TCR beta CDR3 regions from RNA transcripts. The TCR CDR3 first-round RT-PCR relied on the HTBI primer set. TCRdb re-called the multiplex PCR reads through MiXCR, storing one row per CDR3 protein. Among 450,000 to 700,000 distinct CDR3 sequences listed, about half were seen once.

The sequenced sample consisted of peripheral blood or thyroid tissue (not recorded which). The chain has TRBV20-1 and TRBJ1-4; D is ambiguous. This TCR derives from a woman between 18 and 30 years old with Graves' hyperthyroidism. The CDR3 is CSARDQNEKLFF. DNA of the CDR3: TGCAGTGCTAGAGATCAAAATGAAAAACTGTTTTTT.